A selection of T cell receptor beta chains follows, all from one sample in a study of spatial heterogeneity in lung cancer. From the 5' RACE reads, TCRdb called clonotypes with MiXCR, one entry per CDR3 protein. The sample has about 120,000 distinct CDR3 sequences, 12% seen once. The sequencing used PBMCs, collected at follow-up. These receptors originate from a male donor with early-stage non-small cell lung cancer. Both conserved end residues are part of each CDR3. Each record gives: CDR3 protein, CDR3 DNA, D gene, J gene, V gene, clone size. A D gene is named only where the DNA matches it firmly. Clone size is shown for a subset of rows, as once, few, many or a class of expanded clone.

CASSYSYSNYGYTF,TGTGCCAGCAGTTATAGTTACAGCAACTATGGCTACACCTTC,-,TRBJ1-2,TRBV6-2/TRBV6-3,few
CASSWGAYNEQFF,TGTGCCAGCAGTTGGGGAGCCTACAATGAGCAGTTCTTC,-,TRBJ2-1,TRBV12-3/TRBV12-4,few
CASSLALRAGSEAFF,TGTGCCAGCAGCTTAGCACTAAGGGCTGGGTCTGAAGCTTTCTTT,-,TRBJ1-1,TRBV11-1,few
CASNGLGDEQFF,TGTGCCAGCAATGGGTTGGGGGATGAGCAGTTCTTC,-,TRBJ2-1,TRBV9,few
CASSDVQPTDTQYF,TGTGCCAGCAGTGATGTCCAGCCCACAGATACGCAGTATTTT,-,TRBJ2-3,TRBV2,-
CAIQSGANVLTF,TGTGCCATCCAGTCTGGGGCCAACGTCCTGACTTTC,-,TRBJ2-6,TRBV10-3,-
CSASTYGNQPQHF,TGCAGTGCTAGTACGTATGGAAATCAGCCCCAGCATTTT,-,TRBJ1-5,TRBV20-1,many
CSASQGRDTQYF,TGCAGTGCTAGTCAGGGGAGGGATACGCAGTATTTT,-,TRBJ2-3,TRBV20-1,few
CASENRGSNTGELFF,TGCGCCAGCGAAAACCGGGGATCGAACACCGGGGAGCTGTTTTTT,-,TRBJ2-2,TRBV5-1,-
CASSVGLAGAAREQYF,TGTGCCAGCAGCGTAGGCCTAGCGGGGGCTGCCCGCGAGCAGTACTTC,TRBD2,TRBJ2-7,TRBV9,many
CSARRTGTIQETQYF,TGCAGTGCTAGACGTACCGGGACTATCCAAGAGACCCAGTACTTC,TRBD2,TRBJ2-5,TRBV20-1,many
CAIHSPGGSLSGYTF,TGTGCCATCCATAGCCCTGGAGGGTCCCTTTCTGGCTACACCTTC,-,TRBJ1-2,TRBV10-3,few
CASSGLAGVEQFF,TGTGCCAGCAGCGGACTAGCGGGCGTTGAGCAGTTCTTC,TRBD2,TRBJ2-1,TRBV28,-
CASSPPGQEKLFF,TGTGCCAGCTCACCACCGGGACAGGAAAAACTGTTTTTT,TRBD1,TRBJ1-4,TRBV18,-
CASSYVGTESQPQHF,TGTGCCAGCAGTTACGTCGGGACAGAATCGCAGCCCCAGCATTTT,TRBD1,TRBJ1-5,TRBV6-2/TRBV6-3,-
CSVVEGSETQYF,TGCAGCGTTGTAGAGGGTTCGGAGACCCAGTACTTC,-,TRBJ2-5,TRBV29-1,many
CATSSGTGVGQPQHF,TGTGCCACCAGCAGTGGGACAGGGGTAGGTCAGCCCCAGCATTTT,TRBD1,TRBJ1-5,TRBV15,many
CASSGGQGSYEQYF,TGTGCCAGCAGCGGCGGACAGGGTTCCTACGAGCAGTACTTC,TRBD1,TRBJ2-7,TRBV9,many
CASSQAVGRSSTDTQYF,TGCGCCAGCAGCCAAGCGGTGGGCAGGTCTAGCACAGATACGCAGTATTTT,-,TRBJ2-3,TRBV4-1,many
CATSERDTQPQHF,TGTGCCACCAGTGAACGGGACACTCAGCCCCAGCATTTT,-,TRBJ1-5,TRBV24-1,-
CASSPSGGGSETQYF,TGTGCCAGCAGTCCTAGCGGGGGGGGCTCGGAGACCCAGTACTTC,TRBD2,TRBJ2-5,TRBV28,many
CASSLGGGRTDTQYF,TGTGCCAGCAGCTTAGGAGGGGGGCGTACAGATACGCAGTATTTT,-,TRBJ2-3,TRBV7-2,many
CASSPTGQGNIAEAFF,TGTGCCAGCTCACCGACGGGACAGGGAAATATCGCTGAAGCTTTCTTT,TRBD1,TRBJ1-1,TRBV18,few
CASTGTVNQPQHF,TGTGCCAGCACCGGGACAGTCAATCAGCCCCAGCATTTT,TRBD1,TRBJ1-5,TRBV6-1,few
CASSQPLRSSGYEQYF,TGTGCCAGCAGCCAACCCTTAAGGTCGAGTGGCTACGAGCAGTACTTC,-,TRBJ2-7,TRBV4-2,few
CSVEVRVEWADTQYF,TGCAGCGTTGAAGTCCGGGTAGAATGGGCAGATACGCAGTATTTT,-,TRBJ2-3,TRBV29-1,-
CSAWGGLLAKNIQYF,TGCAGTGCCTGGGGGGGCCTACTAGCCAAAAACATTCAGTACTTC,-,TRBJ2-4,TRBV20-1,many
CASSDISSRGYGYTF,TGTGCCAGCAGTGACATCTCTTCACGCGGCTATGGCTACACCTTC,-,TRBJ1-2,TRBV2,few
CSARDVAGGQFETQYF,TGCAGTGCTAGAGATGTAGCGGGGGGACAATTCGAGACCCAGTACTTC,TRBD2,TRBJ2-5,TRBV20-1,few
CASGTPLFNTQYF,TGTGCCAGTGGGACGCCACTTTTTAATACGCAGTATTTT,-,TRBJ2-3,TRBV6-6,many
CASSTPTGTSTDTQYF,TGCGCCAGCAGCACCCCAACAGGAACTAGCACAGATACGCAGTATTTT,-,TRBJ2-3,TRBV4-3,few
CSAPPGQTYFTF,TGCAGTGCTCCTCCGGGACAGACATATTTCACCTTC,TRBD1,TRBJ1-2,TRBV20-1,many
CASSPSRAEKLFF,TGTGCCAGCAGTCCCAGCAGGGCTGAAAAACTGTTTTTT,-,TRBJ1-4,TRBV12-3/TRBV12-4,few
CASTLDSANTGELFF,TGTGCCAGCACTTTGGACAGCGCGAACACCGGGGAGCTGTTTTTT,-,TRBJ2-2,TRBV2,-
CASSYTGMNTEAFF,TGTGCCAGCAGTTATACAGGGATGAACACTGAAGCTTTCTTT,-,TRBJ1-1,TRBV2,-
CSVAGRALGELFF,TGCAGCGTTGCGGGGCGTGCACTCGGGGAGCTGTTTTTT,-,TRBJ2-2,TRBV29-1,many
CASSLARSYNEQFF,TGTGCCAGCAGCTTAGCCAGGTCCTACAATGAGCAGTTCTTC,-,TRBJ2-1,TRBV7-2,-
CAISERAGMSGETQYF,TGTGCCATCAGTGAACGGGCAGGGATGTCCGGGGAGACCCAGTACTTC,-,TRBJ2-5,TRBV10-3,few
CASSPATMREAKLFF,TGTGCCAGCAGCCCGGCGACAATGAGGGAGGCAAAACTGTTTTTT,-,TRBJ1-4,TRBV7-9,-
CASSAGAAGGRQYF,TGTGCCAGCAGCGCGGGGGCAGCGGGAGGGAGGCAGTACTTC,TRBD2,TRBJ2-7,TRBV2,once
CASSLTGQASYEQYF,TGTGCCAGCAGCTTGACGGGACAGGCCTCCTACGAGCAGTACTTC,TRBD1,TRBJ2-7,TRBV7-2,few
CASSFPGGASPGELFF,TGTGCCAGCAGTTTCCCCGGGGGGGCCTCACCCGGGGAGCTGTTTTTT,TRBD2,TRBJ2-2,TRBV12-3/TRBV12-4,few
CASSHIGEGANSYEQYF,TGTGCCAGCAGCCACATCGGGGAGGGGGCAAACTCCTACGAGCAGTACTTC,-,TRBJ2-7,TRBV7-9,once
CASSLVESTDTQYF,TGCGCCAGCAGCTTGGTGGAGAGCACAGATACGCAGTATTTT,-,TRBJ2-3,TRBV5-1,many
CASRSQTFYGYTF,TGTGCCAGCAGATCTCAGACCTTTTATGGCTACACCTTC,-,TRBJ1-2,TRBV6-2/TRBV6-3,few
CVISGGQGMGTEAFF,TGTGTCATCAGTGGAGGACAGGGGATGGGTACTGAAGCTTTCTTT,TRBD1,TRBJ1-1,TRBV10-3,few
CASSPTGDSRALHF,TGTGCCAGCAGCCCGACAGGGGATTCTAGGGCCCTCCACTTT,TRBD1,TRBJ1-6,TRBV6-4,few
CASSLERGQPQHF,TGTGCCAGCAGCTTAGAACGAGGGCAGCCCCAGCATTTT,-,TRBJ1-5,TRBV11-2,many
CASSAGGWTDTQYF,TGTGCCAGCAGTGCAGGGGGTTGGACAGATACGCAGTATTTT,TRBD1,TRBJ2-3,TRBV6-4,few
CASSQELAGTSTDTQYF,TGTGCCAGCAGCCAAGAGCTAGCGGGGACTAGCACAGATACGCAGTATTTT,TRBD2,TRBJ2-3,TRBV4-2,many
CASSLSQQGFSEAFF,TGCGCCAGCAGCTTGAGCCAACAGGGGTTCTCTGAAGCTTTCTTT,TRBD1,TRBJ1-1,TRBV5-1,-
CASSDSYEQYF,TGTGCCAGCAGTGACTCCTACGAGCAGTACTTC,-,TRBJ2-7,TRBV6-1,many
CASSIGTGGGNQPQHF,TGTGCCAGTAGTATCGGGACAGGGGGCGGCAATCAGCCCCAGCATTTT,TRBD1,TRBJ1-5,TRBV19,few
CSANLPLDRRVDGYTF,TGCAGTGCCAATCTTCCCTTGGACAGGAGGGTGGATGGCTACACCTTC,TRBD1,TRBJ1-2,TRBV20-1,few
CASSLVQGPAYEQYF,TGTGCCAGCAGCTTAGTGCAGGGTCCAGCGTACGAGCAGTACTTC,-,TRBJ2-7,TRBV7-2,few
CASSDQTGLNSPLHF,TGTGCCAGCAGTGACCAGACAGGGTTGAATTCACCCCTCCACTTT,TRBD1,TRBJ1-6,TRBV25-1,-
CASSPRGGAQPQHF,TGTGCCAGCAGCCCTAGGGGAGGGGCTCAGCCCCAGCATTTT,-,TRBJ1-5,TRBV7-2,-